This TCR beta chain was obtained from a study of a mutant IDH1 vaccine in newly diagnosed glioma. Overall study: Either 4-6 weeks after radiotherapy alone or alongside temozolomide, vaccination was begun. Before enrollment, the patients had been treated with radiotherapy alone, temozolomide alone, or both together. Most of them had received both. Of treated patients, roughly 62% were men and approximately 40% women, averaging 40.4 years.

Profiled with immunoSEQ multiplex PCR; TCRdb holds only in-frame clones, not every one. Here the sample spans around 50,000 clones, around 89% being singletons. The V segment lost 4 bases and the J segment 2 bases; nucleotides outside the gene matches: 4. Germline values: CDR1 WSHSY, CDR2 SAAADI. CDR3 size: 14 residues. Time point of the sample: week 35, safety follow-up. Mutant IDH1 20-mer peptide, at 300 ug, made up each vaccine dose, with topical imiquimod. About this clone itself: Its matching antigen is unknown.

Sequenced material: PBMCs, taken from a glioma patient whose treatment included an IDH1 peptide vaccine. The chain combines TRBV10-2 with TRBJ1-2, with 7 bases matching TRBD1. The receptor comes from a woman in her 40s with glioma. The CDR3 protein is CASSVDRENYGYTF. CDR3 DNA: TGCGCCAGCAGTGTTGACAGGGAGAACTATGGCTACACCTTC.